This T cell receptor beta chain was captured in a study of CD8+CD57+ T cells in acquired aplastic anemia (dated by TCRdb to between 2017 and 2018). Background for the entire study: A mean of around 3 ug of DNA, ranging from about 0.17 to 30 ug, was extracted from sorted CD4+ and CD8+ cells. CD8+CD57+ expansion was defined as frequency above the mean frequency observed in healthy subjects. Overall study outcomes, separate from this receptor: CD8+ Simpson's diversity did not differ significantly between patients and healthy controls (P=0.060). About 30 CD8+ CDR3 sequences were found to be shared between patients and controls, but these sequences appeared to be highly expressed in patients and within the immunodominant clones of the patients.

Patients chosen for sequencing had shown expansion of CD8+CD57+ cells by flow cytometry. Every patient had severe acquired aplastic anemia, diagnosed using the International Study of Aplastic Anemia and Agranulocytosis and Camitta criteria. No patient had received any therapy when blood was sampled. In the study, sorted CD4+ and CD8+ blood T cells from patients with severe aplastic anemia and from healthy subjects underwent deep sequencing of TCR repertoires. In the USA, patient enrollment took place under clinicaltrials.gov protocols 00001620, 01623167, 00001397, 00071045, 00081523 and 00961064. Ficoll-Paque density gradient centrifugation was used to isolate peripheral blood mononuclear cells. CD4+ and CD8+ T cells were sorted by FACS or magnetic beads before DNA extraction. Sequences SNHLY (CDR1) and FYNNEI (CDR2) are obtained from the germline V gene. The CDR3, cysteine through phenylalanine, is 17 amino acids long. CDR3 DNA only is kept here, 51 bases in frame from base 1. Germline trimming: 1 base from V, 2 bases from J; junction bases outside gene matches: 8.

Profiling of TCR beta VDJ combinations and CDR3 sequences used genomic DNA as the template. TCR repertoire sequencing was run on an Illumina HiSeq 2000. For the original study's pipeline: TRBV/TRBJ rearrangement plots, CDR3 size and DJ length profiles, and Simpson's diversity index were used to evaluate the repertoires. The most abundant DNA sequence in the deep sequencing data was taken as the immunodominant clone. CDR3 amino acid sequences were screened for sharing across subjects and compared with published repertoires and the VDJdb database. TCRdb reprocessing: public reads trimmed at Q25 with fastp, clones called with MiXCR, in-frame beta chains kept. One record per CDR3 amino acid sequence lists the most common genes and DNA. Here the V and J calls rest on TCRdb's processing, not on the authors' analysis. Counted in this sample were around 430,000 distinct CDR3 sequences; more than 25% of them appeared once. The top ten hold roughly 0.89% of the sample.

This clonotype showed up many times. Its cognate antigen has yet to be identified. No much larger clonotype is one base removed from it; base qualities were not supplied. The clonotype was recovered from a human donor with aplastic anemia. The source material was sorted CD4+, CD8+, or CD8+CD57+ T cells (not recorded which) from PBMCs. The V gene is TRBV2 and the J gene is TRBJ2-3; 8 bases in the junction line up with TRBD2. CDR3 reads: CASSEDVAGGNTDTQYF. The nucleotides read TGTGCCAGCAGTGAAGATGTGGCGGGGGGCAACACAGATACGCAGTATTTT.